This TCR beta chain was identified during a study of CD8 T cells in ankylosing spondylitis. General observations from the study: A TCR beta motif of about eight highly homologous variants seemed to mark ankylosing spondylitis blood.

CDR3 length equals 20 residues. Germline-derived CDR1 and CDR2 are SGHRS and YFSETQ. Germline trimming cut 2 bases from V and 2 bases from J; bases unmatched to any gene: 16. As to this clonotype: Its antigen is not identified.

TCRdb reprocessed the 5' RACE reads via MiXCR and lists one record per CDR3 protein. This sample has under 850,000 distinct CDR3 sequences, with under 20% found just once. The sequencing sample was made of blood, either unsorted or a sorted T cell fraction (not recorded which). The gene calls are TRBV5-1 and TRBJ2-1, with 10 bases aligning to TRBD2. The clonotype was recovered from a male donor with ankylosing spondylitis. CDR3 DNA sequence: TGCGCCAGCAGCTTTTCCAGGGGAGGGCCTAGCGGGAGCCCCTACAATGAGCAGTTCTTC. Encoded protein: CASSFSRGGPSGSPYNEQFF. Together with reference TRBV5-1 and TRBJ2-1, the CDR3 gives the full variable domain: KAGVTQTPRYLIKTRGQQVTLSCSPISGHRSVSWYQQTPGQGLQFLFEYFSETQRNKGNFPGRFSGRQFSNSRSEMNVSTLELGDSALYLCASSFSRGGPSGSPYNEQFFGPGTRLTVL.